The source of this TCR beta chain is a study of T-cell reconstitution after alpha-beta-depleted transplantation in children (TCRdb year 2016). Turning to the overall study: Using TCR repertoire profiling, the study quantitatively followed how T-cell immune reconstitution unfolded in children after TCRalphabeta/CD19-depleted allogeneic hematopoietic cell transplantation.

According to the germline V gene, CDR1 reads SQVTM and CDR2 reads ANQGSEA. The V end loses 3 bases and the J end loses 6 bases, and a stretch of 27 bases separates them. The CDR3 goes from the cysteine to the phenylalanine over 19 residues. Only CDR3 DNA is held: 57 bases, read in frame from base 1. Library creation used PCR. The run used an Illumina HiSeq 2500. Molecular barcoding was employed in the preparation of TCR libraries, with unique molecular identifiers being used to normalize TCRbeta repertoire quantification. The public sequencing data were trimmed at Q25 with fastp and processed into clonotypes with MiXCR by TCRdb, which kept only in-frame beta chains. Each CDR3 protein appears once, grouped with its most common genes and DNA. The sample profile shows approximately 400,000 distinct CDR3 sequences; 9.5% to 13% of them were found once. The ten largest clones capture approximately 5% of the sample.

This clonotype was seen a few times. There is no known antigen for this receptor. Base qualities are not provided; no much larger clone lies one nucleotide away. The sequenced sample was PBMCs from the stem cell graft donor, obtained from the stem cell graft. The sequence joins TRBV29-1 to TRBJ1-6, with a weak D call of TRBD1 (5 bases match). This TCR came from a human donor who donated a stem cell graft to a child with acute myeloid leukemia. The sequenced DNA: TGCAGCGTTGAGGGTGTGGGACCAGACTGGAATTACCCTAATTCACCCCTCCACTTT. Its protein reads: CSVEGVGPDWNYPNSPLHF.